This T cell receptor (beta chain) was documented in a study of T-cell reconstitution after alpha-beta-depleted transplantation in children. This CDR3 is 15 amino acids long. From germline, CDR1 is LNHDA and CDR2 SQIVND (reference sequence). Study findings and constraints: T-cell counts and diversity at one year following transplant were attributed mainly to newly produced T cells. At around two months after transplant, the alpha-beta T cells were reportedly derived from several hundred expanded clones that came from non-depleted graft cells. It was surviving recipient T cells and thymic progenitors that gave some patients high TCRbeta diversity at day 60.

Unique molecular identifiers were incorporated when the TCRbeta library was constructed. In TCRdb, the PCR reads were re-called with MiXCR into one record per CDR3 protein. The data show 500,000 to 750,000 distinct CDR3 sequences, with 25% to 30% seen just once and under 45% held by the top ten. This clonotype was seen more than once but under ten times. Antigen specificity is unknown. One end of the junction varies from germline; a read error may be responsible. The sample in question was PBMCs, obtained before TCRalphabeta/CD19-depleted stem cell transplant. The V gene is TRBV19, the J gene TRBJ1-5, with D possibly being TRBD1 (5 bases). The source of this sequence is a boy in the first two years of life with Wiskott-Aldrich syndrome, due to receive a stem cell transplant. The CDR3: CASSIRDSLNLPQHF. The CDR3 DNA follows: TGTGCCAGTAGTATCCGCGACAGTCTAAATCTGCCCCAGCATTTT.